These 23 T cell receptor beta chains were all obtained from the same sample, sequenced in a study of CD8 T cells in ankylosing spondylitis. Each CDR3 protein is one row after TCRdb ran MiXCR on the 5' RACE reads. The sample lists 150,000 to 200,000 distinct CDR3 sequences; roughly 12% were seen once. The sequenced sample was blood, either unsorted or a sorted T cell fraction (not recorded which). These receptors were taken from a male donor with ankylosing spondylitis or in good health (not recorded which).

In this sample, this clonotype turned up many times. V and J are TRBV7-9 and TRBJ2-7, with D unclear. Germline V lookup: CDR1 SEHNR, CDR2 FQNEAQ (reference sequence). V was clipped by 4 bases and J by 1 base, with 5 bases between them. The CDR3 runs to 12 residues. The CDR3 nucleotides read TGTGCCAGCAGCTGGGGTTCCTACGAGCAGTACTTC. As protein: CASSWGSYEQYF. Complete variable domain (other parts from reference TRBV7-9 and TRBJ2-7): DTGVSQNPRHKITKRGQNVTFRCDPISEHNRLYWYRQTLGQGPEFLTYFQNEAQLEKSRLLSDRFSAERPKGSFSTLEIQRTEQGDSAMYLCASSWGSYEQYFGPGTRLTVT.

This clonotype showed up many times. The chain employs TRBV5-1 and TRBJ1-1; the D gene is possibly TRBD1 (6 bases). Between the trimmed V and J ends, which lost 6 bases and 0 bases, there was a span of 15 bases. Germline V gene data show CDR1 as SGHRS and CDR2 as YFSETQ. CDR3 length: 15 amino acids. The CDR3 sequence: CASNAGGGMNTEAFF. CDR3 nucleotides: TGCGCCAGCAATGCCGGGGGGGGCATGAACACTGAAGCTTTCTTT.

This clonotype appeared many times. CDR3 in amino acids: CASSQVGLEEKLFF. The DNA for the CDR3 is TGTGCCAGCAGCCAAGTGGGGCTTGAAGAAAAACTGTTTTTT. The chain carries TRBV14 and TRBJ1-4; perhaps TRBD1 as D (5 bases). The CDR3 loop spans 14 amino acids. Germline V gene data show CDR1 as SGHDN and CDR2 as FVKESK. The V end was cut by 1 base, the J end by 8 bases, with 11 bases between.

This clonotype appeared many times. The chain has TRBV4-3 and TRBJ1-4; possibly TRBD1 for D (6 bases). Germline values: CDR1 LGHNA, CDR2 YSLEER. The CDR3 contains 16 residues. Deletions cut 4 bases from V and 6 bases from J, with 18 bases between. The CDR3 region is CASSLHRVGSDEKLFF. The CDR3 DNA is TGCGCCAGCAGCCTTCACAGGGTCGGCTCTGATGAAAAACTGTTTTTT.

This clonotype was observed many times. The rearrangement uses TRBV5-1 and TRBJ2-7, with TRBD1 matching over 8 bases. Germline assignment: CDR1 SGHRS and CDR2 YFSETQ. The CDR3 covers 15 residues. Losses at the gene ends were 0 bases for V and 2 bases for J; bases not matched to a gene: 4. CDR3 residues: CASSLAPGQAYEQYF. The CDR3 coding sequence is TGCGCCAGCAGCTTGGCTCCGGGACAGGCCTACGAGCAGTACTTC.

This clonotype was seen repeatedly, ten times or more. V gene TRBV25-1 combines with J gene TRBJ1-5; D might be TRBD1 (5 bases). The CDR3 runs to 13 residues. Germline CDR1 reads MGHDK; CDR2 reads SYGVNS. Trimming left V 3 bases short and J 6 bases short, with 9 bases between. CDR3 loop: CASSDLRGQPQHF. CDR3 in DNA: TGTGCCAGCAGTGATTTAAGGGGTCAGCCCCAGCATTTT.

As for this clonotype: Since a much larger clone is just one base distant, this may be a read error. V is TRBV9 and J is TRBJ2-5; 15 nucleotides align to TRBD2. J was trimmed by 7 bases and V by 4 bases; bases with no gene match: 17. This CDR3 region has 19 residues. CDR1 is SGDLS, CDR2 YYNGEE, per germline. CDR3 in amino acids: CASSPRGLAGGGQEGTQYF. The DNA of the CDR3 is TGTGCCAGCAGCCCGAGGGGACTAGCGGGAGGAGGGCAAGAAGGGACCCAGTACTTC.

Only a few counts were recorded for this clonotype. V usage is TRBV7-9 and J usage is TRBJ2-2; D is perhaps TRBD2 (6 bases). V lost 2 bases to trimming and J lost 5 bases, with 12 bases between them. The germline CDR1 and CDR2 sequences are SEHNR and FQNEAQ (reference sequence). CDR3 length equals 15 residues. The CDR3 DNA follows: TGTGCCAGCAGCTTATCCGGGAGAGGGACCGGGGAGCTGTTTTTT. Translated, it gives CASSLSGRGTGELFF.

At least ten counts were recorded for this clonotype. CDR3 DNA: TGTGCCAGCAGACCGGGCCCTGGGTCAGATACGCAGTATTTT. This gives the protein CASRPGPGSDTQYF. The J gene is TRBJ2-3, the V gene TRBV5-6; D call uncertain. Germline values: CDR1 SGHDT, CDR2 YYEEEE. V lost 5 bases and J lost 4, with 14 bases in between. This CDR3 spans 14 amino acids.

Ten or more counts support this clonotype. The V call is TRBV10-3, the J call TRBJ2-3; D is perhaps TRBD2 (7 bases). The germline V gene has CDR1 ENHRY and CDR2 SYGVKD. The V end lost 6 bases, the J end lost 2 bases, and 21 bases lay between the germline ends. The CDR3 has 17 residues. CDR3 sequence: CAISLNLGGGSTDTQYF. The CDR3 coding sequence is TGTGCCATCAGCCTCAACTTGGGCGGGGGCTCCACAGATACGCAGTATTTT.

This clonotype was found many times. V usage is TRBV20-1 and J usage is TRBJ2-7; tentative D call: TRBD2 (6 bases). V lost 8 bases, J lost 4 bases, and 21 bases lay in between. The CDR3 runs to 14 residues. Germline assignment: CDR1 DFQATT and CDR2 SNEGSKA (reference sequence). CDR3 in DNA: TGCAGTACGAAAGCCCTAGCGCCCCATTACGAGCAGTACTTC. This sequence encodes CSTKALAPHYEQYF.

This clonotype was detected only a few times. The rearrangement links TRBV18 to TRBJ1-6; tentatively, D is TRBD1 (5 bases). The germline gives CDR1 KGHSH, CDR2 LQKENI. Trimming shortened V by 5 bases and J by 8 bases, and 16 bases separated the two germline ends. The CDR3 sequence is 15 residues long. In DNA, the CDR3 is TGTGCCAGCTCATCGGGGCAGGGCGTCTATTCACCCCTCCACTTT. Translated, it gives CASSSGQGVYSPLHF.

This clonotype appeared many times. The DNA of the CDR3 is TGCAGCGGGAGGAACACTGAAGCTTTCTTT. Its translation: CSGRNTEAFF. J is TRBJ1-1 and V is TRBV29-1; D not resolved. Germline CDR1 SQVTM, CDR2 ANQGSEA. The V and J ends lost 7 bases and 1 base respectively, with 4 bases between them. The CDR3 consists of 10 residues.

This clonotype has at least ten counts. This chain uses TRBV4-2 with TRBJ1-5; D is ambiguous. This CDR3 is 18 amino acids long. From germline, CDR1 is LGHNA and CDR2 YNFKEQ. The V end was cut by 0 bases, the J end by 0 bases, with 15 bases between. The CDR3 protein is CASSQEPVGGNSNQPQHF. CDR3 DNA: TGTGCCAGCAGCCAAGAGCCGGTGGGAGGGAATAGCAATCAGCCCCAGCATTTT.

This clonotype has at least ten counts. J is TRBJ1-1 and V is TRBV5-1, with a weak D call TRBD1 (5 bases). The ends were cut back, 4 bases at V and 4 bases at J, with 17 bases in the middle. CDR1 SGHRS and CDR2 YFSETQ come from the germline V gene. CDR3 length: 15 residues. CDR3 DNA: TGCGCCAGCAGCGTAGGACACATAACAGGCACTGAAGCTTTCTTT. The encoded protein is CASSVGHITGTEAFF.

The gene calls are TRBV7-2 and TRBJ2-7; 11 nucleotides agree with TRBD2. Unmatched junction bases numbered 11, after V lost 4 bases and J lost 3 bases. CDR3 size: 17 residues. Germline V gene sequence: CDR1 SGHTA, CDR2 FQGNSA. This CDR3 is CASSSPGTSGLYYEQYF. Here the CDR3 DNA reads TGTGCCAGCAGCTCCCCAGGGACTAGCGGCCTATACTACGAGCAGTACTTC. Full variable domain (remainder filled in from reference TRBV7-2 and TRBJ2-7): GAGVSQSPSNKVTEKGKDVELRCDPISGHTALYWYRQSLGQGLEFLIYFQGNSAPDKSGLPSDRFSAERTGGSVSTLTIQRTQQEDSAVYLCASSSPGTSGLYYEQYFGPGTRLTVT.

This clonotype has ten or more counts. The chain carries TRBV24-1 and TRBJ2-7; D is uncertain. The CDR3 covers 14 residues. Trimming removed 9 bases at V and 5 bases at J, with 19 bases between. Germline assignment: CDR1 KGHDR and CDR2 SFDVKD. The CDR3: CATGPSSNANEQYF. DNA of the CDR3: TGTGCCACCGGACCCTCTTCGAATGCCAACGAGCAGTACTTC.

This rearrangement joins TRBV11-2 to TRBJ2-3, with 14 bases fitting TRBD2. CDR1 and CDR2 (germline): SGHAT, FQNNGV. The V segment lost 7 bases and the J segment 0 bases; nucleotides outside the gene matches: 9. This CDR3 is 18 amino acids long. The CDR3 region has the DNA TGTGCCAGCAACCCTGGGACTAGCGGGAGAGCGAGCACAGATACGCAGTATTTT. Translating it yields CASNPGTSGRASTDTQYF.

In DNA form, the CDR3 reads TGTGCCAGCAGCTTTTCCCCAGATACGCAGTATTTT. It specifies CASSFSPDTQYF. The chain has TRBV11-2 and TRBJ2-3; no clear D. Germline CDR1 and CDR2: SGHAT and FQNNGV. Between the trimmed V and J ends, which lost 3 bases and 4 bases, there was a span of 5 bases. This CDR3 has 12 residues.

The table lists this clonotype with many counts. The V gene is TRBV20-1, the J gene TRBJ2-1, with D possibly TRBD1 on 7 matching bases. The CDR3 sequence is 13 residues long. V gave up 3 bases and J gave up 8 bases, with 14 bases separating them. Germline CDR1 reads DFQATT; CDR2 reads SNEGSKA (reference sequence). The CDR3 is CSASPGGGDEQFF. The CDR3 DNA reads TGCAGTGCTAGCCCAGGGGGAGGAGATGAGCAGTTCTTC.

This clonotype was observed many times. The J gene is TRBJ2-3, the V gene TRBV24-1, with a possible D match to TRBD1 (6 bases). Trimming took off 5 bases at V and 2 bases at J, with 13 bases between the two ends. Germline values: CDR1 KGHDR, CDR2 SFDVKD. The CDR3 is made up of 15 amino acids. In nucleotides, the CDR3 is TGTGCCACCAGTGGCCTACAGGGTTCCACAGATACGCAGTATTTT. It codes for CATSGLQGSTDTQYF.

At least ten counts were recorded for this clonotype. The rearrangement joins TRBV27 to TRBJ2-4, with a possible D match to TRBD1 (5 bases). CDR1 and CDR2 from the germline V gene are MNHEY and SMNVEV (reference sequence). Deletions cut 5 bases from V and 3 bases from J, with 14 bases between. The CDR3 has 15 amino acids. This CDR3 is CASSRSWGDKNIQYF. In DNA form, the CDR3 reads TGTGCCAGCAGTCGCAGCTGGGGCGACAAAAACATTCAGTACTTC.

This clonotype showed up many times. V is TRBV12-3 or TRBV12-4 and J is TRBJ2-1; D is possibly TRBD1 (6 bases). CDR3 size: 15 residues. V was clipped by 3 bases and J by 5 bases, with 14 bases between them. CDR3 sequence: CASSFGQGLNNEQFF. The DNA for the CDR3 is TGTGCCAGCAGTTTCGGTCAGGGGCTCAACAATGAGCAGTTCTTC.